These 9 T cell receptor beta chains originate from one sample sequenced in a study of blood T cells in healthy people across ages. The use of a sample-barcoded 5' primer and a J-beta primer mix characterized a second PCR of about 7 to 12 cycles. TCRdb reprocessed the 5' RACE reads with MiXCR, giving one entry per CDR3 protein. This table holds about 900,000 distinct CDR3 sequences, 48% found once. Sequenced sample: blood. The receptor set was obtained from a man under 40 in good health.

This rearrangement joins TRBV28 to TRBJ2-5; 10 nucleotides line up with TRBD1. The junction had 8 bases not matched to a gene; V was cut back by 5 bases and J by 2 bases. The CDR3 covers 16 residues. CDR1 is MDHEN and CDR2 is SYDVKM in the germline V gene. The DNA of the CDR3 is TGTGCCAGCAGTCCCGGGACAGGGGCTTGGCAAGAGACCCAGTACTTC. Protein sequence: CASSPGTGAWQETQYF.

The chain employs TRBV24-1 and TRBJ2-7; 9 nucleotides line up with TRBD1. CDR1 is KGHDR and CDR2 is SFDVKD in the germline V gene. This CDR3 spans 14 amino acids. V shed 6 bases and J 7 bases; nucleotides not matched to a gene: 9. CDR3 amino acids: CATSNPGQGLEQYF. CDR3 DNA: TGTGCCACCAGTAACCCGGGACAGGGTCTTGAGCAGTACTTC.

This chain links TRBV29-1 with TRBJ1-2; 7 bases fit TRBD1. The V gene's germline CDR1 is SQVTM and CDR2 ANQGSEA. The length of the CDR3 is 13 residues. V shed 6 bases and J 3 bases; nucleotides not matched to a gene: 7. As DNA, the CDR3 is TGCAGCGTATGGACAGGAGAGGACTATGGCTACACCTTC. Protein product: CSVWTGEDYGYTF. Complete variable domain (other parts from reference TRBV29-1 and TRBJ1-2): SAVISQKPSRDICQRGTSLTIQCQVDSQVTMMFWYRQQPGQSLTLIATANQGSEATYESGFVIDKFPISRPNLTFSTLTVSNMSPEDSSIYLCSVWTGEDYGYTFGSGTRLTVV.

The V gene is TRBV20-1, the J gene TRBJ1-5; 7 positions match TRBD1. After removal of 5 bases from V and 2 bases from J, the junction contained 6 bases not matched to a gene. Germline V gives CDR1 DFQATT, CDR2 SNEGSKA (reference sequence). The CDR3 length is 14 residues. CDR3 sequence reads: CSADEGAGNQPQHF. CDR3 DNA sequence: TGCAGTGCTGATGAGGGGGCTGGCAATCAGCCCCAGCATTTT.

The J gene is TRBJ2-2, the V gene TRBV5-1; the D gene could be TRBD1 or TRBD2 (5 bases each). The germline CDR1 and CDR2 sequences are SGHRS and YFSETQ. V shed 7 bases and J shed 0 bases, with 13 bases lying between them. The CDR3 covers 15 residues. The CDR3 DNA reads TGCGCCAGCGATCGGGGCCCTCCGAACACCGGGGAGCTGTTTTTT. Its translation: CASDRGPPNTGELFF.

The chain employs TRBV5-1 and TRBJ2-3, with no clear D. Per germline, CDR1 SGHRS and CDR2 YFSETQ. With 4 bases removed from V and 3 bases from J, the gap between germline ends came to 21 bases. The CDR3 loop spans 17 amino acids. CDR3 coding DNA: TGCGCCAGCAGCGCCTACGAAGCCTCAATTCCTACAGATACGCAGTATTTT. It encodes CASSAYEASIPTDTQYF.

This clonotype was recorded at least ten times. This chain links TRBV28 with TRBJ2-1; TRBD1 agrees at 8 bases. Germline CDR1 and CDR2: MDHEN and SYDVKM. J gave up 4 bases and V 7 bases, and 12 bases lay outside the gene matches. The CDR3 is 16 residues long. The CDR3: CASTGTGEGRYNEQFF. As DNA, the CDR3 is TGTGCCAGCACCGGGACAGGAGAAGGGAGGTACAATGAGCAGTTCTTC.

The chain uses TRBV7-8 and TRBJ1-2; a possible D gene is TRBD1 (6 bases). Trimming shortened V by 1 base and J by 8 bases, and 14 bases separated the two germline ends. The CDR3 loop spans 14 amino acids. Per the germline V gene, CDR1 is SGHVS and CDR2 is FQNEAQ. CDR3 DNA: TGTGCCAGCAGCTTAGACACAGGGTTGGAGGGCTACACCTTC. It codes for CASSLDTGLEGYTF.

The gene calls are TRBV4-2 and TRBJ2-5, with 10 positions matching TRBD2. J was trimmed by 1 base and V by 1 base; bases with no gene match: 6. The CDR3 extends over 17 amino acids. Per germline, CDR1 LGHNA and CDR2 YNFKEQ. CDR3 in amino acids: CASSQGAGLAAQETQYF. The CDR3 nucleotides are TGTGCCAGCAGCCAAGGGGCCGGACTAGCGGCCCAAGAGACCCAGTACTTC.